Sequencing of this TCR beta chain was carried out in a study of cytomegalovirus exposure and HLA in healthy donors. Germline-derived CDR1 and CDR2 are SGDLS and YYNGEE. V trimming: 4 bases; J trimming: 5 bases; junction bases outside the gene matches: 8. The length of the CDR3 is 17 residues. The PCR contained 60 Vbeta and 13 Jbeta primers. The data were produced by immunoSEQ multiplex PCR, yet TCRdb's version contains in-frame clones alone and is incomplete. The sample records about 150,000 clones, over 60% being singletons. The sequence came from a man aged 40-50 years in good health and CMV-seropositive. The chain joins TRBV9 to TRBJ2-5; 16 nucleotides align to TRBD2. Input material: PBMCs. The CDR3 DNA is TGTGCCAGCAGCTCAGGGACTAGCGGGAGGGCTGGGGAGACCCAGTACTTC. It yields the protein CASSSGTSGRAGETQYF.